A single sample gave rise to the 31 T cell receptor beta chains below, sequenced in a study of identical twins (dated by TCRdb to 2016 to 2017). Libraries came from 5' RACE. Sequenced on an Illumina HiSeq 2000. TCRdb trimmed public reads at Q25 via fastp, called clones via MiXCR and kept in-frame beta chains. CDR3 protein duplicates are merged, each entry listing the most common genes and DNA. This sample holds 450,000 or so distinct CDR3 sequences; under 20% were observed only once. The ten largest clones represent 9.5% to 15% of the sample. Sequenced: naive T cells sorted from blood. The label giving this sample's cell subset or site can be read as: cells isolated with a human naive T-cell isolation kit. Source of these receptors: a man aged 50 to 59 in good health.

This clonotype appeared a few times. The chain uses TRBV6-2 or TRBV6-3 and TRBJ2-1; 7 bases agree with TRBD1. This CDR3 has 16 residues. CDR1 and CDR2 from the germline V gene are MNHEY and SVGEGT. The ends lost 2 bases at V and 2 bases at J; junction bases unmatched: 6. The CDR3 sequence: CASSYLRQGPYNEQFF. The CDR3 nucleotides are TGTGCCAGCAGTTACCTCCGACAGGGACCCTACAATGAGCAGTTCTTC.

The table lists this clonotype with a few counts. The chain recombines TRBV7-6 with TRBJ2-2, with 7 positions matching TRBD1. The CDR3 covers 16 residues. The germline CDR1 and CDR2 sequences are SGHVS and FNYEAQ. J was trimmed by 6 bases and V by 1 base; bases with no gene match: 8. CDR3 amino acids: CASSLGQGRFPGELFF. The CDR3 region has the DNA TGTGCCAGCAGCTTAGGACAGGGAAGGTTTCCCGGGGAGCTGTTTTTT.

This clonotype was observed at least ten times. The gene calls are TRBV7-2 and TRBJ2-3; 7 bases are shared with TRBD1. With V trimmed by 5 bases and J by 6 bases, 11 bases remained unmatched. This CDR3 is built from 15 residues. From germline, CDR1 is SGHTA and CDR2 FQGNSA. This chain's CDR3 is CASSDGQARPDTQYF. The DNA of the CDR3 is TGTGCCAGCAGCGACGGACAGGCCCGCCCCGATACGCAGTATTTT.

V gene TRBV5-1 combines with J gene TRBJ2-3; 8 nucleotides align to TRBD1. Germline assignment: CDR1 SGHRS and CDR2 YFSETQ. CDR3 size: 15 residues. Germline trimming cut 0 bases from V and 5 bases from J; bases unmatched to any gene: 5. The CDR3 protein is CASSLAGQGQDTQYF. For the CDR3, the DNA is TGCGCCAGCAGCTTGGCTGGACAGGGACAAGATACGCAGTATTTT.

J is TRBJ2-1 and V is TRBV12-3 or TRBV12-4, with TRBD2 matching 12 bases. J gave up 10 bases and V 6 bases, and 10 bases lay outside the gene matches. This CDR3 contains 15 residues. The CDR3 protein is CASSRGLAGLREQFF. Written as DNA, the CDR3 is TGTGCCAGCAGCCGAGGACTAGCGGGGCTTAGGGAGCAGTTCTTC.

This clonotype was counted many times. This chain uses TRBV12-3 or TRBV12-4 with TRBJ2-5, with TRBD2 matching 7 bases. V gave up 2 bases and J gave up 4 bases; unmatched junction bases: 7. The CDR3 spans 15 residues. DNA of the CDR3: TGTGCCAGCAGTTTATGGCGGGGGATAGCAGAGACCCAGTACTTC. This codes for CASSLWRGIAETQYF.

V and J are TRBV20-1 and TRBJ2-7, with 14 positions matching TRBD2. CDR3 length: 19 residues. V dropped 6 bases and J dropped 1; count of bases not matched to a gene: 17. CDR1 and CDR2 (germline): DFQATT, SNEGSKA (reference sequence). In DNA, the CDR3 is TGCAGTGCCGCAGGACCAGGGACTAGCGGGAGTCATGGGTCCTACGAGCAGTACTTC. This gives the protein CSAAGPGTSGSHGSYEQYF.

This clonotype was counted many times. The genes are TRBV28 and TRBJ2-2; 8 bases fit TRBD2. This CDR3 has 17 amino acids. V shed 3 bases, J shed 0 bases, and the junction held 6 bases outside the gene matches. CDR1 is MDHEN, CDR2 SYDVKM, per germline. DNA of the CDR3: TGTGCCAGCAGTTTCAATCTCGGGGGGGCGAACACCGGGGAGCTGTTTTTT. Its translation: CASSFNLGGANTGELFF.

The chain is built from TRBV19 and TRBJ1-1; possible D gene TRBD1, 5 bases. CDR3 size: 12 residues. Per germline, CDR1 LNHDA and CDR2 SQIVND (reference sequence). Trimming took 3 bases from V and 7 from J, leaving 9 bases between them. The chain's CDR3 is CASSIRGDEAFF. The CDR3 coding sequence is TGTGCCAGTAGTATTAGAGGGGATGAAGCTTTCTTT.

The chain has TRBV19 and TRBJ1-6; D is uncertain. The CDR3 consists of 14 residues. The germline V gene has CDR1 LNHDA and CDR2 SQIVND (reference sequence). Trimming took off 6 bases at V and 4 bases at J, with 10 bases between the two ends. The CDR3 DNA follows: TGTGCCAGTAGACAGATGGATTATAATTCACCCCTCCACTTT. It is translated as CASRQMDYNSPLHF.

This clonotype was seen repeatedly, ten times or more. The rearrangement uses TRBV4-2 and TRBJ2-7, with 7 bases that match TRBD1. The length of the CDR3 is 15 residues. Trimming cost V 1 base and J 0 bases; bases outside gene matches: 3. Germline assignment: CDR1 LGHNA and CDR2 YNFKEQ. CDR3 nucleotide sequence: TGTGCCAGCAGCCAAGGAGGGACAGTCTCCTACGAGCAGTACTTC. It codes for CASSQGGTVSYEQYF.

The sample holds a few counts of this clonotype. This rearrangement joins TRBV6-1 to TRBJ2-1, with a possible D match to TRBD1 (6 bases). CDR1 and CDR2 (germline): MNHNS, SASEGT. The CDR3 has 14 amino acids. V gave up 6 bases and J gave up 8 bases, with 17 bases separating them. The CDR3 DNA is TGTGCCAGCAGCAGGACAGCCACCTTCGATGAGCAGTTCTTC. Amino acid sequence: CASSRTATFDEQFF.

The CDR3 spells CASSESIPAGRKDIQYF. The CDR3 coding sequence is TGTGCCAGCAGTGAATCAATACCAGCGGGCCGGAAGGACATTCAGTACTTC. V gene TRBV25-1 combines with J gene TRBJ2-4; D possibly corresponds to TRBD2 (6 bases). The V end lost 1 base, the J end lost 8 bases, and 21 bases lay between the germline ends. The CDR3 has 17 residues. Looked up from germline, CDR1 is MGHDK and CDR2 is SYGVNS.

In this sample, this clonotype turned up many times. The chain couples TRBV20-1 to TRBJ2-5; D possibly corresponds to TRBD2 (5 bases). CDR3 length equals 15 residues. V dropped 4 bases and J dropped 0 bases, with 15 bases sitting between them. Looked up from germline, CDR1 is DFQATT and CDR2 is SNEGSKA (reference sequence). The CDR3 DNA sequence: TGCAGTGCTACCCCAACCTCGGGAAACCAAGAGACCCAGTACTTC. Protein sequence: CSATPTSGNQETQYF.

This chain uses TRBV28 with TRBJ2-1, with D perhaps matching TRBD2 (5 bases). The CDR3 sequence is 15 residues long. The V end lost 6 bases, the J end lost 7 bases, and 19 bases lay between the germline ends. CDR1 MDHEN and CDR2 SYDVKM come from the germline V gene. CDR3 region: CASSPVIEGWNEQFF. In DNA form, the CDR3 reads TGTGCCAGCAGCCCCGTTATCGAGGGTTGGAATGAGCAGTTCTTC.

This clonotype appeared many times. The chain uses TRBV10-3 and TRBJ2-2; 7 bases fit TRBD2. Germline V gene data show CDR1 as ENHRY and CDR2 as SYGVKD. V trimming: 3 bases; J trimming: 6 bases; junction bases outside the gene matches: 4. The CDR3 is made up of 14 amino acids. This CDR3 reads CAISEPGLAGELFF. CDR3 nucleotides: TGTGCCATCAGTGAACCCGGACTAGCCGGGGAGCTGTTTTTT.

There are many counts of this clonotype. The DNA of the CDR3 is TGTGCCAGTAGTATAATGGGGGGTCATAGCAATCAGCCCCAGCATTTT. It translates to CASSIMGGHSNQPQHF. The chain recombines TRBV19 with TRBJ1-5; tentative D call: TRBD1 (5 bases). CDR3 length equals 16 residues. The V end lost 2 bases, the J end lost 0 bases, and 11 bases lay between the germline ends. Germline-derived CDR1 and CDR2 are LNHDA and SQIVND (reference sequence).

This clonotype was observed a few times. The chain links TRBV20-1 to TRBJ1-1; D might be TRBD1 (6 bases). V shed 0 bases and J shed 1 base, with 18 bases lying between them. Germline V CDR1 and CDR2: DFQATT, SNEGSKA (reference sequence). The length of the CDR3 is 17 residues. In nucleotides, the CDR3 is TGCAGTGCTAGAGATTCGGAGGTGTTCAGGGGGAACACTGAAGCTTTCTTT. Encoded protein: CSARDSEVFRGNTEAFF.

The chain links TRBV7-2 to TRBJ2-5, with D perhaps TRBD1 (6 bases). The CDR3 is 14 residues long. The ends were cut back, 5 bases at V and 2 bases at J, with 12 bases in the middle. Germline V lookup: CDR1 SGHTA, CDR2 FQGNSA. CDR3 sequence (DNA): TGTGCCAGCAGCCCCGACAGGATTCAAGAGACCCAGTACTTC. Translation gives CASSPDRIQETQYF.

There are a few counts of this clonotype. The rearrangement joins TRBV6-5 to TRBJ2-5; a possible D gene is TRBD1 (6 bases). Germline CDR1 reads MNHEY; CDR2 reads SVGAGI. The CDR3 has 14 amino acids. Trimming left V 0 bases short and J 5 bases short, with 10 bases between. CDR3 amino acids: CASSYSRGGETQYF. CDR3 bases: TGTGCCAGCAGTTACTCCAGGGGCGGCGAGACCCAGTACTTC.

The chain has TRBV29-1 and TRBJ2-1, with D possibly TRBD1 on 5 matching bases. Germline values: CDR1 SQVTM, CDR2 ANQGSEA. This CDR3 is 13 amino acids long. Trimming stripped 7 bases from V and 2 bases from J, with 12 bases between. The CDR3 protein is CSATGPTYNEQFF. The CDR3 nucleotides are TGCAGCGCCACAGGCCCTACCTACAATGAGCAGTTCTTC.

The CDR3 is CASSLTDPSYEQYF. The CDR3 DNA follows: TGCGCCAGCAGCTTGACGGACCCCTCCTACGAGCAGTACTTC. The chain recombines TRBV5-1 with TRBJ2-7; no clear D. V was trimmed by 1 base and J by 0 bases, leaving 8 bases between them. Germline assignment: CDR1 SGHRS and CDR2 YFSETQ. The CDR3 totals 14 residues.

The chain is built from TRBV12-3 or TRBV12-4 and TRBJ2-7; 10 positions agree with TRBD1. The trim removed 2 bases at V and 4 bases at J, leaving 5 bases unmatched. The CDR3 has 15 residues. CDR3 residues: CASSLSGDRGYEQYF. CDR3 bases: TGTGCCAGCAGTTTATCAGGGGACAGGGGATACGAGCAGTACTTC.

This clonotype was observed at least ten times. The chain joins TRBV28 to TRBJ2-7; the D gene is possibly TRBD2 (5 bases). Trimming removed 4 bases at V and 1 base at J, with 14 bases between. Germline V gene lookup returns CDR1 MDHEN and CDR2 SYDVKM. The CDR3 is 15 residues long. The CDR3 bases are TGTGCCAGCAGTTCCCCCACGAGGGTGTCCTACGAGCAGTACTTC. Its translation is CASSSPTRVSYEQYF.

The sample holds many counts of this clonotype. A read error may produce the germline difference seen at one junction end. This rearrangement joins TRBV7-9 to TRBJ2-3; 7 bases fit TRBD1. Germline CDR1 SEHNR, CDR2 FQNEAQ (reference sequence). The CDR3 is made up of 14 amino acids. The CDR3 spells CASSQGQGTDTQYF. The CDR3 DNA sequence: TGCGCCAGCAGCCAAGGACAGGGCACAGATACGCAGTATTTT.

This clonotype has ten or more counts. This chain joins TRBV6-2 or TRBV6-3 and TRBJ2-1; TRBD2 matches 13 bases. Trimming removed 8 bases from V and 4 bases from J; junction bases left unmatched: 2. Germline CDR1 and CDR2: MNHEY and SVGEGT. This CDR3 contains 14 residues. The CDR3, as DNA: TGTGCCAGCTTGGGACTAGCGGGATACAATGAGCAGTTCTTC. Translation gives CASLGLAGYNEQFF.

This clonotype was counted at least ten times. The chain uses TRBV6-2 or TRBV6-3 and TRBJ1-5; no definite D call. The CDR3 has 15 amino acids. V was trimmed by 7 bases and J by 7 bases, leaving 20 bases between them. Germline loops: CDR1 MNHEY, CDR2 SVGEGT. CDR3: CASTLFWGSGQPQHF. The CDR3, as DNA: TGTGCCAGCACCTTATTTTGGGGTTCGGGCCAGCCCCAGCATTTT.

Here the CDR3 reads CASSLGQFSYNEQFF. The CDR3 bases are TGCGCCAGCAGCTTGGGACAGTTCTCCTACAATGAGCAGTTCTTC. The chain joins TRBV5-1 to TRBJ2-1; tentative D call: TRBD1 (5 bases). This CDR3 spans 15 amino acids. Trimming took 0 bases from V and 0 from J, leaving 7 bases between them. Germline V gene lookup returns CDR1 SGHRS and CDR2 YFSETQ.

The count of this clonotype is one. The chain joins TRBV29-1 to TRBJ1-1; D unresolved. V lost 7 bases to trimming and J lost 0 bases, with 12 bases between them. Germline CDR1 reads SQVTM; CDR2 reads ANQGSEA. The CDR3 is 13 residues long. The CDR3 bases are TGCAGCGGATTCGGGGAGGTGAACACTGAAGCTTTCTTT. This translates into CSGFGEVNTEAFF. Full variable domain (missing parts from reference TRBV29-1 and TRBJ1-1): SAVISQKPSRDICQRGTSLTIQCQVDSQVTMMFWYRQQPGQSLTLIATANQGSEATYESGFVIDKFPISRPNLTFSTLTVSNMSPEDSSIYLCSGFGEVNTEAFFGQGTRLTVV.

V and J are TRBV4-1 and TRBJ2-7; 7 bases are shared with TRBD1. Losses at the gene ends were 4 bases for V and 4 bases for J; bases not matched to a gene: 4. From germline, CDR1 is MGHRA and CDR2 YSYEKL. CDR3 length: 13 amino acids. CDR3 amino acids: CASSRLQGYEQYF. The CDR3 DNA reads as TGCGCCAGCAGCCGACTACAGGGGTACGAGCAGTACTTC.

This chain connects TRBV7-6 to TRBJ2-3; D is perhaps TRBD2 (5 bases). The CDR3 sequence is 15 residues long. The germline V gene has CDR1 SGHVS and CDR2 FNYEAQ. V shed 1 base and J shed 1 base, with 9 bases lying between them. The CDR3 loop reads CASSLDAAGTDTQYF. CDR3 nucleotide sequence: TGTGCCAGCAGCTTAGATGCAGCGGGCACAGATACGCAGTATTTT.